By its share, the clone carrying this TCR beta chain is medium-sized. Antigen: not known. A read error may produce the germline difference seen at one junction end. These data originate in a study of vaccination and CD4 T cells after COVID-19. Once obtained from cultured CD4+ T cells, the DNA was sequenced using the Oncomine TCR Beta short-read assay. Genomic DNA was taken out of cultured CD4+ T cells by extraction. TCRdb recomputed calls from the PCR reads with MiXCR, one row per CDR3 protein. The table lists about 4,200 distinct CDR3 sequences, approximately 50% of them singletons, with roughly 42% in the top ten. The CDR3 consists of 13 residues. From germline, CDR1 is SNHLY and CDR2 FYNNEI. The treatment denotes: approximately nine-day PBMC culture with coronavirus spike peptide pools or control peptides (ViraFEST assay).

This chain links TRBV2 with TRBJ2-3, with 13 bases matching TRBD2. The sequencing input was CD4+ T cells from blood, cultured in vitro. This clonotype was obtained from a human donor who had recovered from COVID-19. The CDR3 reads CASRTGTSGAKDF. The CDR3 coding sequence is TGTGCCAGCAGGACCGGGACTAGCGGGGCTAAGGATTTT. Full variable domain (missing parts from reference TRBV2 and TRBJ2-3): EPEVTQTPSHQVTQMGQEVILRCVPISNHLYFYWYRQILGQKVEFLVSFYNNEISEKSEIFDDQFSVERPDGSNFTLKIRSTKLEDSAMYFCASRTGTSGAKDFGPGTRLTVL.